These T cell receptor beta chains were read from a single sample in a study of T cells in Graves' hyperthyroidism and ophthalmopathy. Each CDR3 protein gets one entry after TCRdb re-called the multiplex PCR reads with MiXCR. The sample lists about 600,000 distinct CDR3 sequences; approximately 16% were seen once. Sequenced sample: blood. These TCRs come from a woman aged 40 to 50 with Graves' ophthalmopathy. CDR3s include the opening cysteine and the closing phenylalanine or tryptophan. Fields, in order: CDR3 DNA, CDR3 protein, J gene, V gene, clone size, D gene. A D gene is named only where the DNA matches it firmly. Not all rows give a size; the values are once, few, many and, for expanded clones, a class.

TGCAGCGTAACAGGGAACTATGGCTACACCTTC CSVTGNYGYTF TRBJ1-2 TRBV29-1 few -
TGCAGTGCTCAAAAGGGGGGCAGCACAGATACGCAGTATTTT CSAQKGGSTDTQYF TRBJ2-3 TRBV20-1 - -
TGCGCCAGCAGAGCCGGGACTAGGGACCAAGAGACCCAGTACTTC CASRAGTRDQETQYF TRBJ2-5 TRBV10-2 few TRBD2
TGTGCCAGTAGTTACGGGCCTCCGAGCGGGGAGCTGTTTTTT CASSYGPPSGELFF TRBJ2-2 TRBV19 - -
TGTGCCAGCAGCTTAGGCCGAGCAGGGGCCTCCTGGACTAACTATGGCTACACCTTC CASSLGRAGASWTNYGYTF TRBJ1-2 TRBV13 - -
TGTGCCAGCAGCTTAAGCCTAGCGGGGGGGGTGACAGATACGCAGTATTTT CASSLSLAGGVTDTQYF TRBJ2-3 TRBV7-2 - TRBD2
TGTGCCAGCAGCCAGTACGGACGGAACACTGAAGCTTTCTTT CASSQYGRNTEAFF TRBJ1-1 TRBV14 many -
TGTGCCAGCGATATTGGGCGGGGGGTTTGGAACACTGAAGCTTTCTTT CASDIGRGVWNTEAFF TRBJ1-1 TRBV2 - -
TGTGCCAGCAGTGCACTAGCGGGGGGCTCTCTCAGGGAGACCCAGTACTTC CASSALAGGSLRETQYF TRBJ2-5 TRBV6-1 - TRBD2
TGCAGCGTAAAACCGGGACTCAACTACAATGAGCAGTTCTTC CSVKPGLNYNEQFF TRBJ2-1 TRBV29-1 few -
TGCGCCAGCAGCCAAGCATCGTCCGGGGAGCTGTTTTTT CASSQASSGELFF TRBJ2-2 TRBV4-1 - -
TGTGCCAGCAGTTCGATTCCACGGTGGGACACTGAAGCTTTCTTT CASSSIPRWDTEAFF TRBJ1-1 TRBV27 many -
TGTGCCAGCAGCCTGAGAGGGACAGGGCCCTACGAGCAGTACTTC CASSLRGTGPYEQYF TRBJ2-7 TRBV12-3/TRBV12-4 few TRBD1
TGCAGCGTTGCCGGGACTAGCCCTAACAATGAGCAGTTCTTC CSVAGTSPNNEQFF TRBJ2-1 TRBV29-1 - TRBD2
TGTGCCAGCAGTCGCGCCCCGACTGGCAACGAGCAGTACTTC CASSRAPTGNEQYF TRBJ2-7 TRBV12-3/TRBV12-4 - -
TGTGCCACCAGTGGAGGTAGGGGACTAGACCCTTACAATGAGCAGTTCTTC CATSGGRGLDPYNEQFF TRBJ2-1 TRBV24-1 - TRBD2
TGTGCCAGCAGTAGGACAGAGGGGTATCAGCCCCAGCATTTT CASSRTEGYQPQHF TRBJ1-5 TRBV28 many -
TGTGCCAGCAGTGAAGCGCGGGTGTCGACCGGGGAGCTGTTTTTT CASSEARVSTGELFF TRBJ2-2 TRBV6-1 - -
TGTGCCAGCGCAGTATTATATGGAAACACCATATATTTT CASAVLYGNTIYF TRBJ1-3 TRBV6-2/TRBV6-3 - -
TGTGCCAGCAGTTTAGGCAATCAGCCCCAGCATTTT CASSLGNQPQHF TRBJ1-5 TRBV12-3/TRBV12-4 many -
TGTGCCAGCATCCTAACCCGGGACAGGGTAGAGACCCAGTACTTC CASILTRDRVETQYF TRBJ2-5 TRBV12-3/TRBV12-4 - TRBD1
TGCAGTGCCCCGCATCCTAGCGGGGGGGCCCTGGGTTACAATGAGCAGTTCTTC CSAPHPSGGALGYNEQFF TRBJ2-1 TRBV20-1 many TRBD2
TGTGCCAACAGTTTTCAGGGGTACGAGCAGTACTTC CANSFQGYEQYF TRBJ2-7 TRBV28 - -
TGCAGTGCTACGGGACACCTAATCCAAGAGACCCAGTACTTC CSATGHLIQETQYF TRBJ2-5 TRBV20-1 many -
TGTGCCAGCAGCCAAGATCGAAGCCAGCCCAGGGGGCAGTTCTTC CASSQDRSQPRGQFF TRBJ2-1 TRBV3-1 few -
TGCGCCAGCAGCCAAGTGCCCAGCTGGGGGGGAGGGGTGACCCAGTACTTC CASSQVPSWGGGVTQYF TRBJ2-5 TRBV4-1 - TRBD2
TGTGCCAGCAGCTTAAACTGGGCGAGCCCTGGCTACACCTTC CASSLNWASPGYTF TRBJ1-2 TRBV7-8 - -
TGCAGTGCTAGAGGGGCTACCTACAATGAGCAGTTCTTC CSARGATYNEQFF TRBJ2-1 TRBV20-1 many -
TGCGCCAGCAGGGCCGACGGAATCTATGGCTACACCTTC CASRADGIYGYTF TRBJ1-2 TRBV5-1 many -
TGTGCCAGCAGCTTAAGTCTAGCGGCCTACAATGAGCAGTTCTTC CASSLSLAAYNEQFF TRBJ2-1 TRBV7-6 few TRBD2
TGCAGTGCTAGAGATCGGGTGACAGACACCGGGGAGCTGTTTTTT CSARDRVTDTGELFF TRBJ2-2 TRBV20-1 few -
TGTGCCAGCAGTTACGCGGGGTACGAGCAGTACTTC CASSYAGYEQYF TRBJ2-7 TRBV6-1 - -
TGTGCCAGTAGCTACCTGCGCCCTCACGAGAACACTGAAGCTTTCTTT CASSYLRPHENTEAFF TRBJ1-1 TRBV19 - -
TGTGCCAGCAGCTTAGTTCCTAGCGGGAGATCAGAGACCCAGTACTTC CASSLVPSGRSETQYF TRBJ2-5 TRBV11-2 - TRBD2
TGTGCCAGCTCACCAAGGGACAGGGACTCTTCACCCCTCCACTTT CASSPRDRDSSPLHF TRBJ1-6 TRBV18 - TRBD1
TGTGCCAGCAGTTTAATCCTCCGACAGGGGTACAACACCGGGGAGCTGTTTTTT CASSLILRQGYNTGELFF TRBJ2-2 TRBV12-3/TRBV12-4 many TRBD1
TGTGCCAGTACCCAATGGGGTACTAGCGGGAGGAGACCCAAAAACATTCAGTACTTC CASTQWGTSGRRPKNIQYF TRBJ2-4 TRBV3-1 - TRBD2
TGTGCCAGCAGCTTAGGGGCAAAATCGCTATTCAATGAGCAGTTCTTC CASSLGAKSLFNEQFF TRBJ2-1 TRBV7-8 many -
TGCGCCAGCAGCCCCGGACTAGCGGGAGATCTAGCCGGGGAGCTGTTTTTT CASSPGLAGDLAGELFF TRBJ2-2 TRBV5-1 few TRBD2
TGTGCCAGCAGTTTAACCTTTAGCACAGATACGCAGTATTTT CASSLTFSTDTQYF TRBJ2-3 TRBV28 many -
TGCAGTGCCGACGGGACTAGCCAAGAGACCCAGTACTTC CSADGTSQETQYF TRBJ2-5 TRBV20-1 few TRBD2